This TCR beta chain was profiled in a study of cytomegalovirus exposure and HLA in healthy donors. Study-level background: One earlier analysis, a look at 180 million or so T cells, found almost 120 million unique TCR beta sequences. Overall study results and limits: Earlier findings revealed that most TCR beta V segments proved productive either about 87% or about 30% of the time.

The length of the CDR3 is 16 residues. V was pared by 2 bases and J by 2 bases, with 14 bases between. The germline V gene has CDR1 SEHNR and CDR2 FQNEAQ (reference sequence). On this clone itself: The antigen is not known.

The PCR ran on 60 Vbeta and 13 Jbeta primers. Assay used: immunoSEQ multiplex PCR; TCRdb lists only in-frame clones, some missing. In the table there are 180,000 or so clones, roughly 77% of which are singletons. This clonotype was obtained from a woman aged 40 to 50 in good health and CMV-seropositive. The V call is TRBV7-9, the J call TRBJ2-3; possible D gene TRBD1, 5 bases. The sample taken for sequencing was PBMCs. CDR3 region: CASSLRLTAYTDTQYF. The CDR3 nucleotides read TGTGCCAGCAGCTTAAGGTTGACAGCCTACACAGATACGCAGTATTTT. Variable domain in full (rest from reference TRBV7-9 and TRBJ2-3): DTGVSQNPRHKITKRGQNVTFRCDPISEHNRLYWYRQTLGQGPEFLTYFQNEAQLEKSRLLSDRFSAERPKGSFSTLEIQRTEQGDSAMYLCASSLRLTAYTDTQYFGPGTRLTVL.